The present T cell receptor (beta chain) was sequenced within a study of Ad26.COV2.S vaccination and SARS-CoV-2 variants. Indicated treatment: around 19 received Ad26.COV2.S at low or high dose, single or two shots; about five received placebo; per-sample allocation not given. Material that was analyzed had been drawn on day 63 after the first vaccine or placebo injection. Study results and caveats: Participants in the vaccine arm had higher spike-specific TCR breadth; placebo recipients had lower.

V lost 5 bases, J lost 7 bases, and 16 bases lay in between. CDR1 SGHTA and CDR2 FQGTGA come from the germline V gene. CDR3 size: 14 residues. The repertoire was sequenced with immunoSEQ multiplex PCR; TCRdb's copy has only in-frame clones and lacks some. The table includes roughly 420,000 clones, around 87% detected once. This clone was counted once. Antigen unknown. This TCR derives from a person aged 18-60 years who received the Ad26.COV2.S COVID-19 vaccine or a placebo. The material was peripheral blood, obtained in a trial of Ad26.COV2.S vaccine versus placebo. The chain combines TRBV7-3 with TRBJ2-3; D is unresolved. CDR3 nucleotide sequence: TGTGCCAGCAGCCCAAAACCTGGAGATCATACGCAGTATTTT. Translation gives CASSPKPGDHTQYF.